These T cell receptor beta chains were read from a single sample in a study of T cell changes during pregnancy in multiple sclerosis. Clones were read by immunoSEQ multiplex PCR, and TCRdb kept only the in-frame ones, dropping some. The sample comprises 45,000 or so clones, approximately 92% of which are singletons, and under 9.5% rests with the top ten. The source was CD8+ T cells from peripheral blood mononuclear cells, collected after pregnancy. Source of these receptors: a female donor with multiple sclerosis, enrolled in a pregnancy study. Both conserved end residues are trimmed from each CDR3. D genes are given only for firm matches.

j_call | d_call | v_call | cdr3_aa
TRBJ2-3 | TRBD2 | TRBV7-9 | ASSLVRGLAGADTQY
TRBJ2-3 | TRBD2 | TRBV19 | ASSIGGGSADTQY
TRBJ1-4 | TRBD1 | TRBV27 | ASSPLTGVGEKLF
TRBJ2-7 | TRBD1 | TRBV7-9 | ASSSTGGEYEQY
TRBJ2-2 | TRBD1 | TRBV19 | ASQGDGELF
TRBJ1-2 | TRBD1 | TRBV30 | AWSHEQGYYGYT
TRBJ2-5 | - | TRBV5-1 | ASSFGQTQETQY
TRBJ2-7 | - | TRBV7-8 | ASSLIPGDYEQY
TRBJ2-2 | - | TRBV5-1 | ASSLVASDTGELF
TRBJ2-1 | TRBD2 | TRBV27 | ASRDSGPNSYNEQF
TRBJ1-4 | TRBD1 | TRBV10-2 | ASSEGTGGFGEKLF
TRBJ2-3 | - | TRBV5-4 | ASSPYPETSSTDTQY
TRBJ2-2 | - | TRBV6-1 | ASSEGGYAKTGELF
TRBJ2-7 | - | TRBV4-3 | ASSQDIAFRQTYEQY
TRBJ2-2 | - | TRBV6-5 | ASSYSGVELF
TRBJ1-1 | - | TRBV5-5 | ASSLDGSEAF
TRBJ1-2 | - | TRBV21-1 | ASSDQDRVDMGYT
TRBJ2-5 | TRBD2 | TRBV4-1 | ASSQEWASGGVLEETQY
TRBJ1-2 | - | TRBV6-5 | ASSYGTGGYT
TRBJ1-5 | TRBD1 | TRBV19 | ASNPDRGRSQPQH
TRBJ2-3 | - | TRBV25-1 | ASSITGPGTQY
TRBJ1-1 | TRBD1 | TRBV29-1 | SVEDWDRNTEAF
TRBJ2-7 | - | TRBV11-2 | ASSPGPTYEQY
TRBJ2-7 | TRBD1 | TRBV5-8 | ASSLDGQGYEQY
TRBJ1-5 | TRBD1 | TRBV9 | ASSRTGTGQPQH
TRBJ2-7 | TRBD1 | TRBV29-1 | SVGQGSSYEQY
TRBJ2-5 | - | TRBV27 | ASSRVREVETQY
TRBJ2-3 | TRBD2 | TRBV7-3 | ASSLNLAGVDTQY
TRBJ2-1 | - | TRBV14 | ASARGSYNEQF
TRBJ2-7 | - | TRBV30 | AWSGGPGDEQY
TRBJ1-5 | - | TRBV2 | ASGAGNQPQH
TRBJ1-2 | TRBD1 | TRBV5-1 | ASSSRQGDGYT
TRBJ2-7 | - | TRBV27 | ASKGLKAYEQY
TRBJ1-1 | - | TRBV5-4 | ASSLAGDYTEAF
TRBJ1-2 | - | TRBV6-5 | ASSYSGVGGTGYT
TRBJ2-1 | TRBD1 | TRBV4-2 | ASSPGQGSDEQF
TRBJ1-5 | - | TRBV5-1 | ASGHSHEQPQH
TRBJ1-5 | - | TRBV11-2 | ASSPSVPQPQH
TRBJ2-7 | TRBD2 | TRBV7-2 | ASSLEAGGPYEQY
TRBJ1-2 | - | TRBV21-1 | ASSKGLKRDKEVYGYT
TRBJ2-7 | - | TRBV7-9 | ASSLDYGSSYEQY
TRBJ2-7 | TRBD2 | TRBV27 | ASSFLGTIYEQY
TRBJ2-5 | - | TRBV4-3 | ASSQDLTVQETQY
TRBJ2-5 | - | TRBV9 | ASSASGGLGQEAQY
TRBJ1-5 | - | TRBV7-8 | ASSPTTATFTPQH
TRBJ1-5 | - | TRBV10-3 | AISEAIGDSNQPQH
TRBJ1-5 | - | TRBV4-2 | ASSQEAGGGNQPQH
TRBJ1-1 | TRBD1 | TRBV5-1 | ASSPDPGTGDPEAF
TRBJ2-5 | TRBD2 | TRBV10-3 | AIRGTSGTETQY
TRBJ2-6 | TRBD1 | TRBV5-1 | ASSWTGTGPSGANVLT
TRBJ2-1 | - | TRBV30 | AWEDSPMKSYNEQF
TRBJ2-1 | - | TRBV7-3 | ASSLLPPDSSYNEQF
TRBJ1-1 | TRBD1 | TRBV30 | AWSVTGENTEAF
TRBJ1-1 | TRBD1 | TRBV19 | ASTWTGNTEAF